The 20 T cell receptor beta chains presented below share a single source sample, sequenced in a study of shared clonotypes between healthy human individuals. Clones were sequenced by immunoSEQ multiplex PCR, and TCRdb holds only the in-frame ones, with some missing. The sample records 300,000 to 400,000 clones, over 75% being singletons. The sample comprised memory CD8+ T cells sorted from blood. Subset noted: CD45RO+ cells pooled with CCR7-negative TemRA cells. The receptors were sampled from a man in his late teens or twenties in good health.

The rearrangement links TRBV2 to TRBJ2-7, with 8 bases aligning to TRBD2. CDR3 length equals 14 residues. The germline V gene encodes CDR1 SNHLY and CDR2 FYNNEI. The V and J ends lost 1 base and 3 bases, in that order; junction bases with no gene match: 2. The CDR3 DNA reads as TGTGCCAGCAGTGAAGGCGGGGGGCACTACGAGCAGTACTTC. Translating it yields CASSEGGGHYEQYF. Based on the CDR3 plus reference TRBV2 and TRBJ2-7, the full variable domain is EPEVTQTPSHQVTQMGQEVILRCVPISNHLYFYWYRQILGQKVEFLVSFYNNEISEKSEIFDDQFSVERPDGSNFTLKIRSTKLEDSAMYFCASSEGGGHYEQYFGPGTRLTVT.

The J gene is TRBJ2-3, the V gene TRBV5-1, with a possible D match to TRBD2 (6 bases). The V and J ends lost 4 bases and 4 bases respectively, with 16 bases between them. The CDR3 totals 15 residues. The germline V gene has CDR1 SGHRS and CDR2 YFSETQ. In DNA, the CDR3 is TGCGCCAGCAGCAGCCAGCGGGCGACTTCAGATACGCAGTATTTT. Its translation: CASSSQRATSDTQYF.

The gene calls are TRBV25-1 and TRBJ2-7; 8 nucleotides align to TRBD1. The germline gives CDR1 MGHDK, CDR2 SYGVNS. The CDR3 is made up of 14 amino acids. V gave up 1 base and J gave up 6 bases; unmatched junction bases: 5. CDR3 protein: CASSESGGRAEQYF. In DNA form, the CDR3 reads TGTGCCAGCAGTGAATCAGGGGGCAGGGCCGAGCAGTACTTC.

The V call is TRBV19, the J call TRBJ1-5; a weak D match, TRBD1 (5 bases). The CDR3 extends over 15 amino acids. Trimming left V 7 bases short and J 3 bases short, with 16 bases between. In germline, CDR1 is LNHDA, CDR2 SQIVND (reference sequence). CDR3 residues: CASTMGESPNQPQHF. In DNA form, the CDR3 reads TGTGCCAGTACCATGGGGGAGTCCCCCAATCAGCCCCAGCATTTT. Looking up the rest from reference TRBV19 and TRBJ1-5 gives the full variable domain: DGGITQSPKYLFRKEGQNVTLSCEQNLNHDAMYWYRQDPGQGLRLIYYSQIVNDFQKGDIAEGYSVSREKKESFPLTVTSAQKNPTAFYLCASTMGESPNQPQHFGDGTRLSIL.

The chain uses TRBV4-2 and TRBJ2-7, with D possibly TRBD1 on 5 matching bases. Between the trimmed V and J ends, which lost 1 base and 10 bases, there was a span of 11 bases. Germline CDR1 LGHNA, CDR2 YNFKEQ. The CDR3 contains 12 residues. The CDR3 protein is CASSQGDSIQYF. Written as DNA, the CDR3 is TGTGCCAGCAGCCAAGGTGACAGTATCCAGTACTTC.

The V call is TRBV18, the J call TRBJ2-3, with 13 bases matching TRBD2. Trimming removed 6 bases from V and 2 bases from J; junction bases left unmatched: 5. Germline CDR1 is KGHSH and CDR2 is LQKENI. The CDR3 loop spans 16 amino acids. The CDR3 DNA follows: TGTGCCAGCTCCCGGACTAGCGGGGGTTACACAGATACGCAGTATTTT. This codes for CASSRTSGGYTDTQYF. The whole variable domain, filled in from reference TRBV18 and TRBJ2-3, reads NAGVMQNPRHLVRRRGQEARLRCSPMKGHSHVYWYRQLPEEGLKFMVYLQKENIIDESGMPKERFSAEFPKEGPSILRIQQVVRGDSAAYFCASSRTSGGYTDTQYFGPGTRLTVL.

Only one count was recorded for this clone. The gene calls are TRBV27 and TRBJ2-1; 7 positions agree with TRBD1. Trimming took 1 base from V and 7 from J; bases not matched to a gene: 4. The germline gives CDR1 MNHEY, CDR2 SMNVEV (reference sequence). The length of the CDR3 is 14 residues. CDR3 protein: CASSLWHRGNEQFF. The CDR3 nucleotides read TGTGCCAGCAGTTTATGGCACAGGGGTAATGAGCAGTTCTTC.

The V gene is TRBV4-3, the J gene TRBJ2-1; tentative D call: TRBD2 (6 bases). The CDR3 is made up of 16 amino acids. The V gene's germline CDR1 is LGHNA and CDR2 YSLEER. Trimming stripped 4 bases from V and 5 bases from J, with 18 bases between. The CDR3 region is CASSRGDFYLHNEQFF. CDR3 nucleotide sequence: TGCGCCAGCAGCCGCGGGGACTTCTACTTGCACAATGAGCAGTTCTTC.

This chain links TRBV7-9 with TRBJ2-7, with D perhaps given as TRBD1 or TRBD2 (5 bases each). Looked up from germline, CDR1 is SEHNR and CDR2 is FQNEAQ (reference sequence). This CDR3 spans 17 amino acids. V lost 5 bases and J 3 bases, leaving 23 bases between the germline ends. Here the CDR3 reads CASSPLEQDYFIYEQYF. In DNA, the CDR3 is TGTGCCAGCAGCCCACTAGAACAGGATTATTTTATCTACGAGCAGTACTTC.

As to this clone: This specimen includes other DNA sequences encoding the same CDR3. This chain connects TRBV27 to TRBJ1-5, with D possibly being TRBD1 (5 bases). Looked up from germline, CDR1 is MNHEY and CDR2 is SMNVEV (reference sequence). The CDR3 spans 14 residues. Between the trimmed V and J ends, which lost 3 bases and 7 bases, there was a span of 13 bases. The CDR3 sequence is CASSLQGLGQPQHF. The DNA of the CDR3 is TGTGCCAGCAGTTTGCAGGGTTTGGGCCAGCCCCAGCATTTT.

The genes are TRBV10-1 and TRBJ1-6; TRBD1 matches 9 bases. Germline V gives CDR1 WNHNN, CDR2 SYGVQD (reference sequence). V lost 3 bases, J lost 12 bases, and 3 bases stayed unmatched. The CDR3 runs 13 residues. The CDR3 here is CASSEDRGGPLHF. CDR3 nucleotide sequence: TGCGCCAGCAGTGAAGACAGGGGGGGACCCCTCCACTTT.

The chain joins TRBV7-2 to TRBJ2-5, with D unresolved. This CDR3 region has 14 residues. Trimming left V 3 bases short and J 7 bases short, with 15 bases between. From germline, CDR1 is SGHTA and CDR2 FQGNSA. The CDR3 here is CASSFPGQRGTQYF. The CDR3 nucleotides are TGTGCCAGCAGCTTCCCCGGTCAAAGAGGGACCCAGTACTTC.

This clone was observed at least ten times. The chain recombines TRBV5-1 with TRBJ2-7; the match to TRBD2 covers 10 bases. This CDR3 is 16 amino acids long. Germline trimming cut 3 bases from V and 3 bases from J; bases unmatched to any gene: 9. Germline lookup yields CDR1 SGHRS and CDR2 YFSETQ. For the CDR3, the DNA is TGCGCCAGCAGCTGGACGGCTAGCGGGGGAAACTACGAGCAGTACTTC. Its translation is CASSWTASGGNYEQYF.

This clone turned up a few times. The genes are TRBV18 and TRBJ1-2; D may be TRBD1 (5 bases). The CDR3 has 13 amino acids. Germline lookup yields CDR1 KGHSH and CDR2 LQKENI. Deletions cut 3 bases from V and 5 bases from J, with 10 bases between. CDR3 residues: CASSPLEGYGYTF. In nucleotides, the CDR3 is TGTGCCAGCTCACCCCTGGAGGGGTATGGCTACACCTTC.

The chain employs TRBV28 and TRBJ1-4; D is ambiguous. The CDR3 consists of 17 residues. Germline values: CDR1 MDHEN, CDR2 SYDVKM. Between the trimmed V and J ends, which lost 2 bases and 5 bases, there was a span of 18 bases. CDR3 loop: CASSLPPTGGINEKLFF. The CDR3 nucleotides read TGTGCCAGCAGTTTACCCCCTACCGGAGGGATAAATGAAAAACTGTTTTTT.

Here the CDR3 reads CASSIGTSIYEQYF. As DNA, the CDR3 is TGTGCCAGCAGCATCGGGACTAGCATCTACGAGCAGTACTTC. The gene calls are TRBV5-4 and TRBJ2-7, with 9 nucleotides matching TRBD2. V was pared by 4 bases and J by 3 bases, with 5 bases of the junction left unmatched. CDR1 and CDR2 (germline): SGHNT, YYREEE (reference sequence). The CDR3 runs 14 residues.

The CDR3 spells CASSAWGLAREQFF. CDR3 bases: TGTGCCAGCAGCGCGTGGGGACTAGCGAGGGAGCAGTTCTTC. The chain has TRBV9 and TRBJ2-1; TRBD2 matches 10 bases. This CDR3 is 14 amino acids long. Germline CDR1 is SGDLS and CDR2 is YYNGEE. V shed 3 bases, J shed 10 bases, and the junction held 7 bases outside the gene matches.

This clone has only one observation. The rearrangement joins TRBV13 to TRBJ2-2; D ambiguous. Germline V gives CDR1 PRHDT, CDR2 FYEKMQ (reference sequence). V lost 0 bases, J lost 6 bases, and 2 bases lay in between. The CDR3 runs 12 residues. The CDR3 DNA reads TGTGCCAGCAGCTTAGGGTCCGGGGAGCTGTTTTTT. The encoded protein is CASSLGSGELFF.

The V and J genes are TRBV12-5 and TRBJ2-7; perhaps TRBD2 as D (5 bases). Trimming took off 6 bases at V and 4 bases at J, with 22 bases between the two ends. Germline lookup yields CDR1 LGHNT and CDR2 FRNRAP. This CDR3 spans 16 amino acids. DNA for the CDR3: TGTGCTAGTGGACAGACCGACGGGGTGATCCCTTACGAGCAGTACTTC. Translating it yields CASGQTDGVIPYEQYF.

The rearrangement uses TRBV7-6 and TRBJ1-1, with D hard to call. The CDR3 covers 15 residues. CDR1 is SGHVS, CDR2 FNYEAQ, per germline. V was cut by 1 base and J by 5 bases, with 14 bases left in between. CDR3 sequence reads: CASSLEGSDYTEAFF. CDR3 sequence (DNA): TGTGCCAGCAGCTTAGAAGGGAGTGATTATACTGAAGCTTTCTTT.